This T cell receptor beta chain is drawn from a study of circulating CD8 cells and anti-PD-1 response in melanoma. Looking at the study overall: Every 2 weeks, patients got 3 mg/kg nivolumab intravenously.

Study-wide results and caveats: DNEG was most diverse; TIGIT repertoires were least diverse. The cohort mixed treatment-naive and previously treated patients.

Each library started from about 14 ng of total RNA using the QIAseq Immune Repertoire TCR panel. TCRdb passed the reads through MiXCR, listing each CDR3 protein once. In the table there are about 200 distinct CDR3 sequences, 10% of which are singletons. J lost 5 bases, V lost 6 bases, and 8 bases had no gene match. This CDR3 is built from 14 residues. Per germline, CDR1 PRHDT and CDR2 FYEKMQ (reference sequence). From live CD3+CD8+TCRalphabeta+ cells, four PD-1 and/or TIGIT subsets were sorted. This clonotype has just a few counts. Antigen: not known. The starting material was CD8+ T cells from PBMCs, obtained at baseline or after one month of anti-PD-1 therapy (not recorded which). V is TRBV13 and J is TRBJ2-7, with TRBD2 matching 9 bases. The sequence derives from a human donor with melanoma. The CDR3 sequence: CASRTTSGHNEQYF. The DNA for the CDR3 is TGTGCCAGCAGAACAACTAGCGGGCACAACGAGCAGTACTTC.